This record looks at one T cell receptor (beta chain) sequence and its context. Its antigen is as yet unknown. These data originate in a study of cytomegalovirus exposure and HLA in healthy donors. Overall study results and limits: Generally TCR sequences proved uncommon, though certain public TCRs appeared in numerous donors.

The CDR3 has 16 amino acids. V dropped 3 bases and J dropped 2 bases, with 15 bases sitting between them. In germline, CDR1 is LNHNV, CDR2 YYDKDF (reference sequence). The PCR ran on 60 Vbeta and 13 Jbeta primers. As originally analysed: Later analysis identified roughly 82 million unique TCR beta chains, some 10 million shared. The assay was immunoSEQ multiplex PCR, and TCRdb's table has in-frame clones only and misses some. V and J calls and clone size are given by that table; D and trimming were obtained from the DNA. The sample lists some 45,000 clones, about 85% occurring once. V and J are TRBV15 and TRBJ2-3, with D perhaps TRBD2 (7 bases). Sequencing used PBMCs. The TCR sequence derives from a woman between 40 and 50 years old in good health and CMV-seropositive. The CDR3 DNA sequence: TGTGCCACCAGCAGGGGGGCGGGGGATCCCACAGATACGCAGTATTTT. Protein sequence: CATSRGAGDPTDTQYF.